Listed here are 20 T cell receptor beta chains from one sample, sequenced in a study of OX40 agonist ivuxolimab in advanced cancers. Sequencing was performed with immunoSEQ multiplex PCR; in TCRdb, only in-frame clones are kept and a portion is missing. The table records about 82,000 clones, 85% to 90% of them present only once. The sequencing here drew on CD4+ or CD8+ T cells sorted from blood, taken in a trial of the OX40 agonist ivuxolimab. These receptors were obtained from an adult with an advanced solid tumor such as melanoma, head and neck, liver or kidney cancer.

CDR3: CASSLSAGWTGELFF. In DNA form, the CDR3 reads TGTGCCAGCAGCTTGTCGGCAGGGTGGACCGGGGAGCTGTTTTTT. The chain is built from TRBV5-6 and TRBJ2-2; a weak D match, TRBD1 (5 bases). Germline V gene sequence: CDR1 SGHDT, CDR2 YYEEEE. The germline V and J ends were trimmed by 1 base and 5 bases, with 12 bases remaining between them. The CDR3 runs to 15 residues.

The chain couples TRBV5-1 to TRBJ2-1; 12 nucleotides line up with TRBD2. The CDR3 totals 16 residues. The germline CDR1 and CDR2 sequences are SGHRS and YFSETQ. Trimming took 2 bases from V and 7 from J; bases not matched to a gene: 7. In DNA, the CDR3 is TGCGCCAGCAGCTTAAGACTAGCGGGAGTGGGTAATGAGCAGTTCTTC. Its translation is CASSLRLAGVGNEQFF.

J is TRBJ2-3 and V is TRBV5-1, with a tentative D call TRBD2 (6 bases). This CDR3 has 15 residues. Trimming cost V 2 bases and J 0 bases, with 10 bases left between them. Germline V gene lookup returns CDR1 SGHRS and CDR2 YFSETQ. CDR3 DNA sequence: TGCGCCAGCAGCTTACAGAGCGGGAGCACAGATACGCAGTATTTT. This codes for CASSLQSGSTDTQYF.

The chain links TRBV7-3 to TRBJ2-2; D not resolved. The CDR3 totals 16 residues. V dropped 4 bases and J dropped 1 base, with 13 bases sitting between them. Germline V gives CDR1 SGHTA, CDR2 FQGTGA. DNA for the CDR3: TGTGCCAGCAGCTCCACTCGATCTCAGAACACCGGGGAGCTGTTTTTT. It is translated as CASSSTRSQNTGELFF.

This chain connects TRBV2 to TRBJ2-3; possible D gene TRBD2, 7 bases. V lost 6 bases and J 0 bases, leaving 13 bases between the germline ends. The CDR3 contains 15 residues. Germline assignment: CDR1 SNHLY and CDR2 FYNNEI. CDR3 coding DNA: TGTGCCAGCAGAGGGGGGGCGGCAAGCACAGATACGCAGTATTTT. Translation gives CASRGGAASTDTQYF.

CDR3 sequence (DNA): TGTGCCAGCAGCGTAGGAGCGGGGGAGACCCAGTACTTC. It is translated as CASSVGAGETQYF. The chain carries TRBV9 and TRBJ2-5; 7 nucleotides match TRBD2. The CDR3 is 13 residues long. Germline V gene data show CDR1 as SGDLS and CDR2 as YYNGEE. Trimming cost V 0 bases and J 5 bases; bases outside gene matches: 1.

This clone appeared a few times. The DNA of the CDR3 is TGTGCCAGCTCACCTTCCGGGGGAGCCGGGGAGCTGTTTTTT. Protein: CASSPSGGAGELFF. The gene calls are TRBV18 and TRBJ2-2, with D maybe TRBD2 (6 bases). The CDR3 has 14 amino acids. The germline CDR1 and CDR2 sequences are KGHSH and LQKENI. V gave up 3 bases and J gave up 6 bases, with 11 bases separating them.

The CDR3 loop reads CASSLGTGVYQPQHF. The CDR3 region has the DNA TGTGCCAGCAGTTTAGGGACAGGGGTATATCAGCCCCAGCATTTT. This chain connects TRBV28 to TRBJ1-5, with 10 bases aligning to TRBD1. CDR3 length: 15 residues. In germline, CDR1 is MDHEN, CDR2 SYDVKM. Trimming at V came to 2 bases and at J to 5 bases, leaving 3 bases not matched to a gene.

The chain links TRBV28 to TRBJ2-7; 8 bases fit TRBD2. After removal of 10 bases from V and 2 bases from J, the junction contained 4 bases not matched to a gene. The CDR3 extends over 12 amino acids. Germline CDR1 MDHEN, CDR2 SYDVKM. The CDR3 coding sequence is TGTGCCACCCAGGGACTAGCCTACGAGCAGTACTTC. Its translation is CATQGLAYEQYF.

The CDR3 DNA follows: TGTGCCAGCAGCTTAGTATACGGGGATGGGGTAGATACGCAGTATTTT. Protein: CASSLVYGDGVDTQYF. V and J are TRBV11-2 and TRBJ2-3, with a possible D match to TRBD2 (5 bases). V was shortened by 1 base and J by 5 bases, with 16 bases between the two germline ends. CDR3 length: 16 residues. CDR1 is SGHAT and CDR2 is FQNNGV in the germline V gene.

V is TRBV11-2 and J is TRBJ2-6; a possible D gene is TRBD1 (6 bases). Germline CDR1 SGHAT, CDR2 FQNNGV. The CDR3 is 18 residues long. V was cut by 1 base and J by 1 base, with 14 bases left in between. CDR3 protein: CASSLVGTRLSGANVLTF. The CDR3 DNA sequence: TGTGCCAGCAGCTTAGTTGGGACAAGGCTTTCTGGGGCCAACGTCCTGACTTTC.

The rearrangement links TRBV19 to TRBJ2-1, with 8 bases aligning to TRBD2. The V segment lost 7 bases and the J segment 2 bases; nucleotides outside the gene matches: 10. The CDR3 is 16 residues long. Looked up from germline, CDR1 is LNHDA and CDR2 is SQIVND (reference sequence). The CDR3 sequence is CASTDSGTSAYNEQFF. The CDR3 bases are TGTGCCAGTACCGATTCCGGGACTAGTGCCTACAATGAGCAGTTCTTC. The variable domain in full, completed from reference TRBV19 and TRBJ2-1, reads DGGITQSPKYLFRKEGQNVTLSCEQNLNHDAMYWYRQDPGQGLRLIYYSQIVNDFQKGDIAEGYSVSREKKESFPLTVTSAQKNPTAFYLCASTDSGTSAYNEQFFGPGTRLTVL.

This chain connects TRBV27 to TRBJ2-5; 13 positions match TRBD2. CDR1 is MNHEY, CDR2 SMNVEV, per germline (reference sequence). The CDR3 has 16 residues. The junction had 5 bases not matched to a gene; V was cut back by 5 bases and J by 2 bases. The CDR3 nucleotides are TGTGCCAGCAGTCCACTAGCGGGAGGGAGTCAAGAGACCCAGTACTTC. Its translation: CASSPLAGGSQETQYF.

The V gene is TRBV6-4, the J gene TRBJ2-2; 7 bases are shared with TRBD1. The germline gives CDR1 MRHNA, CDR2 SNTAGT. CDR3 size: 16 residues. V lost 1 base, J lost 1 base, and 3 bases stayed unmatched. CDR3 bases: TGTGCCAGCAGTGACTGGGACAGAGGGAACACCGGGGAGCTGTTTTTT. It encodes CASSDWDRGNTGELFF.

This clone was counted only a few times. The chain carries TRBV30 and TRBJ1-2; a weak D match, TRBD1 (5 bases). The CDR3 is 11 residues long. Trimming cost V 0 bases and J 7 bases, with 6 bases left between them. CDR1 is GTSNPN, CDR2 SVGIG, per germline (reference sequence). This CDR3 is CAWSVRGGYTF. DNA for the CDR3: TGTGCCTGGAGTGTAAGGGGTGGCTACACCTTC.

CDR3 coding DNA: TGTGCCAGTAGTAAAGTACGGAGGACAGCAAACACTGAAGCTTTCTTT. Protein product: CASSKVRRTANTEAFF. V usage is TRBV19 and J usage is TRBJ1-1, with D possibly matching TRBD1 (6 bases). The V end lost 4 bases, the J end lost 2 bases, and 17 bases lay between the germline ends. Per germline, CDR1 LNHDA and CDR2 SQIVND (reference sequence). This CDR3 has 16 residues.

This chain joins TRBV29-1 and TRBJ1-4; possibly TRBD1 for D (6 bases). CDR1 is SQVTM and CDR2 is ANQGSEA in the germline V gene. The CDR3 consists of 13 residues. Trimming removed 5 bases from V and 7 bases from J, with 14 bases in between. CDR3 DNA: TGCAGCGTTACGGGGGCGCGTGCTGAAAAACTGTTTTTT. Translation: CSVTGARAEKLFF. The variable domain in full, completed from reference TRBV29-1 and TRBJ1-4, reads SAVISQKPSRDICQRGTSLTIQCQVDSQVTMMFWYRQQPGQSLTLIATANQGSEATYESGFVIDKFPISRPNLTFSTLTVSNMSPEDSSIYLCSVTGARAEKLFFGSGTQLSVL.

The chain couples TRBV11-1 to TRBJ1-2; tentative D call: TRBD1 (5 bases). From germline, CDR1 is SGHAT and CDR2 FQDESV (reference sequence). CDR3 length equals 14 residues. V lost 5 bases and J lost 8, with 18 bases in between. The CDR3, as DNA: TGTGCCAGCAGCCGGCCGGGGGGTTCGGAAGGCTACACCTTC. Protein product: CASSRPGGSEGYTF.

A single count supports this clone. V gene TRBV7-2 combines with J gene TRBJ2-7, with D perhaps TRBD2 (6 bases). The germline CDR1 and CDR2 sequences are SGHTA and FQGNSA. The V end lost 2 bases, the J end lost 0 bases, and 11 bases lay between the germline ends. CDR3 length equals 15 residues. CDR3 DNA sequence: TGTGCCAGCAGCTTAATAGCGGTGAGCTCCTACGAGCAGTACTTC. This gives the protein CASSLIAVSSYEQYF.

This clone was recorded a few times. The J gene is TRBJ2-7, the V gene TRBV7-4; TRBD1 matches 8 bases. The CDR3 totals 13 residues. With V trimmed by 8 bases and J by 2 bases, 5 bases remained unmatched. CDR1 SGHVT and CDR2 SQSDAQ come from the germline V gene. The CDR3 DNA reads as TGTGCCAGCCTCCGGGACAGGACCTACGAGCAGTACTTC. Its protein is CASLRDRTYEQYF.